These 2 T cell receptor beta chains came from one sample sequenced in a study of cytomegalovirus exposure and HLA in healthy donors. The PCR made use of 60 Vbeta and 13 Jbeta primers. The repertoire was sequenced with immunoSEQ multiplex PCR; TCRdb's copy has only in-frame clones and lacks some. The data show around 100,000 clones, 85% seen once. The sequenced sample was PBMCs. These receptor sequences come from a man between 25 and 39 years old in good health and CMV-seronegative.

This clone was seen a few times. The chain links TRBV6-1 to TRBJ2-5; maybe TRBD2 (6 bases). This CDR3 is built from 13 residues. Trimming removed 6 bases from V and 5 bases from J, with 13 bases in between. CDR1 is MNHNS and CDR2 is SASEGT in the germline V gene. In nucleotides, the CDR3 is TGTGCCAGCAGCCCACGGGGGAAGGAGACCCAGTACTTC. It translates to CASSPRGKETQYF.

The V call is TRBV9, the J call TRBJ2-7, with a weak D call TRBD2 (8 bases). The length of the CDR3 is 16 residues. The V gene's germline CDR1 is SGDLS and CDR2 YYNGEE. Deletions cut 3 bases from V and 4 bases from J, with 20 bases between. Here the CDR3 reads CASSAGGAGGTYEQYF. The CDR3 region has the DNA TGTGCCAGCAGCGCGGGGGGGGCAGGGGGTACTTACGAGCAGTACTTC.